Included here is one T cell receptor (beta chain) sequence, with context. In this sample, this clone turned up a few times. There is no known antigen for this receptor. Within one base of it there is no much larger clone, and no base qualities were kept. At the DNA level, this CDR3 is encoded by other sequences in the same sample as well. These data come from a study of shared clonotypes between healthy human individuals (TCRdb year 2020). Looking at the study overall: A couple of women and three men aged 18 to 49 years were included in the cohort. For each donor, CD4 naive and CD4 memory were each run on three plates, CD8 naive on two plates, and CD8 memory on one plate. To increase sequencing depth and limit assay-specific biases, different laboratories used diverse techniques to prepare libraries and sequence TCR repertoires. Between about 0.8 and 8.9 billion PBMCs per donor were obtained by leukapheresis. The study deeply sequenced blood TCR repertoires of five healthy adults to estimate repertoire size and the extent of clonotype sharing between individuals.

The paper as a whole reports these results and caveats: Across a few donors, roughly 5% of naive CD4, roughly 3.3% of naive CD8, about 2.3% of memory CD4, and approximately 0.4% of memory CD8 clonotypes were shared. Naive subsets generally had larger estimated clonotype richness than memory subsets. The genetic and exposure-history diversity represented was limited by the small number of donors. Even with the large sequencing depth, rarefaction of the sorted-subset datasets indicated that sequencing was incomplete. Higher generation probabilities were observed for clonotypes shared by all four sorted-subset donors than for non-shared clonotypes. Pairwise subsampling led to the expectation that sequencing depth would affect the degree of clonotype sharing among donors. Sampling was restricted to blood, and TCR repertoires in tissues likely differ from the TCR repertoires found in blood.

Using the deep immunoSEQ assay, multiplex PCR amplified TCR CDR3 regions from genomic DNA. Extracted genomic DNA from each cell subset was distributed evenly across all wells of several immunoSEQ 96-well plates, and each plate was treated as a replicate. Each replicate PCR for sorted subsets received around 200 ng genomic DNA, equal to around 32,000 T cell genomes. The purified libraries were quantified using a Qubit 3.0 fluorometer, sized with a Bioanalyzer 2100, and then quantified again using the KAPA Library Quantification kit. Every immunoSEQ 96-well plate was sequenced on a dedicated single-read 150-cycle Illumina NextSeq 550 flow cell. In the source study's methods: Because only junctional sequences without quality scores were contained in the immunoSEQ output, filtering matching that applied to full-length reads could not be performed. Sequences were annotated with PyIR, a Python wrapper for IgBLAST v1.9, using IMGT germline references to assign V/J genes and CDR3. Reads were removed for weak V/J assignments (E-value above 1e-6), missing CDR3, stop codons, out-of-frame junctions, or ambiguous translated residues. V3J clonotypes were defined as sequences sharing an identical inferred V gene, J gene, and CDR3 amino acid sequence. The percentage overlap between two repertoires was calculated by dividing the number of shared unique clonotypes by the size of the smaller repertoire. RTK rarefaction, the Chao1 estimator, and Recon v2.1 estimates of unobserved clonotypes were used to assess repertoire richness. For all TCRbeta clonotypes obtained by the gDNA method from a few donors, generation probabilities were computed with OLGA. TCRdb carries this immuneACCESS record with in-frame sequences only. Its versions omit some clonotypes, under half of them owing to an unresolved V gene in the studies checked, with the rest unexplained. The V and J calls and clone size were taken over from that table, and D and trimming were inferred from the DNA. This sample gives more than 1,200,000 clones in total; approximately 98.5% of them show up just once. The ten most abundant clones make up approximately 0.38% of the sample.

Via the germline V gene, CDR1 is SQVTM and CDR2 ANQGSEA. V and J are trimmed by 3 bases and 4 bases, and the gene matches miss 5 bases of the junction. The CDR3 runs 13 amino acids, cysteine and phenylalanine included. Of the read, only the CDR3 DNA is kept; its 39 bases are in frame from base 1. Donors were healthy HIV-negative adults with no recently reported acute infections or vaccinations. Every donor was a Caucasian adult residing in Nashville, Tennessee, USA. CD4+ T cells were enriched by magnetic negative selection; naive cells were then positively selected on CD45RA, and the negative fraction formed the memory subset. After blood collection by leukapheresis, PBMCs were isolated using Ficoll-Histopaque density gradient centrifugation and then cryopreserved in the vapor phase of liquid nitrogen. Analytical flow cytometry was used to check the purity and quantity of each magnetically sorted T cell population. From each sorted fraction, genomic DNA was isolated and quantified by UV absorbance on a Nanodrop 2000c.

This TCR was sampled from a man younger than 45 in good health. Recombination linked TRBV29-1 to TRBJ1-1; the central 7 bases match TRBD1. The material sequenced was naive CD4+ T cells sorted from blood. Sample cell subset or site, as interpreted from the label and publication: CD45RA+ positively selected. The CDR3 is CSVEEGGGTEAFF. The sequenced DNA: TGCAGCGTTGAGGAAGGGGGCGGCACTGAAGCTTTCTTT.